The clone carrying this TCR beta chain has a handful of counts. These data are taken from a study of blood T cell repertoires in COVID-19. V gave up 4 bases and J gave up 4 bases, with 22 bases separating them. The germline CDR1 and CDR2 sequences are MGHRA and YSYEKL. This CDR3 region has 18 residues. Only in-frame clones appear in the TCRdb table, and some are missing; sequencing was by immunoSEQ multiplex PCR. Seen here are 50,000 to 60,000 clones, approximately 86% observed once, and the top ten hold roughly 3.9%. The TCR comes from a man aged 40-49 years with COVID-19, enrolled during active disease. Sequenced input: peripheral blood. The chain carries TRBV4-1 and TRBJ2-2, with D possibly matching TRBD2 (5 bases). The CDR3 region is CASSPSLGSGRRTGELFF. The CDR3 DNA follows: TGCGCCAGCAGCCCCTCTCTCGGCTCGGGAAGGCGCACCGGGGAGCTGTTTTTT.